The subject of this entry is one T cell receptor (beta chain). What it binds is unknown. These data belong to a study of blood T cells in healthy people across ages. The study's findings and limits: Diversity was higher, and naive CD4+ cells more numerous, in long-lived donors than in aged donors. A roughly linear age-dependent decrease characterized TCR beta diversity per million T cells.

The V end was cut by 5 bases, the J end by 2 bases, with 18 bases between. CDR1 is GTSNPN and CDR2 is SVGIG in the germline V gene (reference sequence). This CDR3 region has 15 residues. Alongside a J-beta primer mix, a sample-barcoded 5' primer served in a second PCR lasting 7 to 11 cycles. TCRdb itself ran the 5' RACE reads through MiXCR, one entry per CDR3 protein. Of approximately 810,000 distinct CDR3 sequences listed, 35% to 40% are singletons. The donors, aged roughly 6 to 95, were healthy Caucasians from Russia. Each sample provided at least 6 micrograms of extracted total RNA. J is TRBJ1-1 and V is TRBV30, with D tentatively TRBD1 (6 bases). This clonotype originated in a man between 18 and 35 years old in good health. The sequenced material came from blood. The CDR3 DNA reads as TGTGCCTGGTCAGGGGCCGGGACTGGTAACACTGAAGCTTTCTTT. Translated: CAWSGAGTGNTEAFF.